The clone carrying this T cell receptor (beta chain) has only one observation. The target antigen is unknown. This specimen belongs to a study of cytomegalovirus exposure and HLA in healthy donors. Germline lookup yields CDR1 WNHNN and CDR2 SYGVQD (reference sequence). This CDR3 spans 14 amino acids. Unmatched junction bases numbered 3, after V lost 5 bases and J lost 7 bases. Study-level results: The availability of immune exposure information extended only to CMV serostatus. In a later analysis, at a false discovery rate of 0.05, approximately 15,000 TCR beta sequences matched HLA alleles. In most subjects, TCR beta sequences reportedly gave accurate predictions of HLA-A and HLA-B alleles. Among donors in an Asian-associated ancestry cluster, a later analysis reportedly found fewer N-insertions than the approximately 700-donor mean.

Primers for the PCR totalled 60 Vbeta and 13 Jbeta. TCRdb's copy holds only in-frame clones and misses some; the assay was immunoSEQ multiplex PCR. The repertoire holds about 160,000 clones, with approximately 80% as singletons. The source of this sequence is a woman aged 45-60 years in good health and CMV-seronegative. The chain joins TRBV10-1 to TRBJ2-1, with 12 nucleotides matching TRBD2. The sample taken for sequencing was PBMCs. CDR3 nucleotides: TGCGCCAGCAGTTTGACTAGCGGGAGAAATGAGCAGTTCTTC. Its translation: CASSLTSGRNEQFF.